This paragraph reports one T cell receptor beta chain. Antigen: not known. The CDR3 length is 12 residues. Germline V gene sequence: CDR1 SGDLS, CDR2 YYNGEE. V lost 0 bases and J 4 bases, leaving 3 bases between the germline ends. Here immunoSEQ multiplex PCR was the method, and the copy in TCRdb shows in-frame clones only, minus some. The sample has about 50,000 clones, over 75% seen once; the top ten hold approximately 0.35%. The entry originates in a study of siplizumab effects on memory and regulatory T cells. Study observations and caveats: Alloreactive sequences tracing back to unstimulated CD4+ memory cells fell significantly with siplizumab. Unstimulated subsets accounted for the mapping of only a minor share of the clones that were alloreactive. No naive or memory phenotype could be assigned to roughly 75-97% of proliferating clones.

Donor pairs, three in total, had unstimulated naive, memory, effector memory and TEMRA subsets sequenced. This clonotype was sampled from a human donor in good health. This chain links TRBV9 with TRBJ2-3; D is uncertain. The sequenced material came from naive CD8+ T cells sorted from blood. The chain's CDR3 is CASSVDADTQYF. CDR3 in DNA: TGTGCCAGCAGCGTAGACGCAGATACGCAGTATTTT.